This TCR beta chain stems from a study of patients and donors after allogeneic stem cell transplantation. TCRdb passed the RT-PCR reads through MiXCR, listing each CDR3 protein once. The profile covers roughly 960,000 distinct CDR3 sequences, with roughly 17% appearing a single time and 5.5% to 6.5% taken by the ten largest. After removal of 4 bases from V and 7 bases from J, the junction contained 6 bases not matched to a gene. The CDR3 length is 15 residues. The sample holds a few counts of this clonotype. The genes are TRBV12-3 or TRBV12-4 and TRBJ2-3, with TRBD2 matching 12 bases. The sequence was collected from a human donor who was either an allogeneic HSCT recipient or a stem cell or donor lymphocyte infusion donor (not recorded which). It is not recorded whose cells these are; they may come from a transplant donor. Sequencing used blood, either unsorted or a sorted T cell fraction (not recorded which). This chain's CDR3 is CASSSLAGGPYTQYF. The CDR3 nucleotides read TGTGCCAGCAGTTCACTAGCGGGGGGCCCCTATACGCAGTATTTT.